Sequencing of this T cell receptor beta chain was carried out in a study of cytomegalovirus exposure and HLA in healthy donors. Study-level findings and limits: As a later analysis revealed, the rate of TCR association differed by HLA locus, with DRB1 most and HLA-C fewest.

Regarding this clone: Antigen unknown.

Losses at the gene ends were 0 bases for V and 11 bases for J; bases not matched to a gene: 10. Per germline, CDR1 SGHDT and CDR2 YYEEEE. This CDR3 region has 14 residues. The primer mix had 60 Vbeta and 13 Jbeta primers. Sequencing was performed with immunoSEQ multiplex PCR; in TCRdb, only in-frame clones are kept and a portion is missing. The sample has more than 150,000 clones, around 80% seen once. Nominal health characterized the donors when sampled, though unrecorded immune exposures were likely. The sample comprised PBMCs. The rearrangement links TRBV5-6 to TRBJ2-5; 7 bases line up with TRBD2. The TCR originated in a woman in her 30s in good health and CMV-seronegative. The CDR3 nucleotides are TGTGCCAGCAGCTTGGCCGGGGGGAATTCGGAGCAGTACTTC. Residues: CASSLAGGNSEQYF.